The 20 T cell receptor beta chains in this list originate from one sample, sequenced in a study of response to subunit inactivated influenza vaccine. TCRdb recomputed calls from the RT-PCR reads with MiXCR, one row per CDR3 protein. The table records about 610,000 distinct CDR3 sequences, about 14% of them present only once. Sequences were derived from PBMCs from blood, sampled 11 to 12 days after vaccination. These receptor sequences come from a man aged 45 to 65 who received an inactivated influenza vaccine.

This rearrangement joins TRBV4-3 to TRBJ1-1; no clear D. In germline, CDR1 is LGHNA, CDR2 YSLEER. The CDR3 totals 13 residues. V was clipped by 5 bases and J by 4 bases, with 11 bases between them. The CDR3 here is CASSLDPSTEAFF. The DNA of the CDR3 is TGCGCCAGCAGCTTAGACCCGAGCACTGAAGCTTTCTTT.

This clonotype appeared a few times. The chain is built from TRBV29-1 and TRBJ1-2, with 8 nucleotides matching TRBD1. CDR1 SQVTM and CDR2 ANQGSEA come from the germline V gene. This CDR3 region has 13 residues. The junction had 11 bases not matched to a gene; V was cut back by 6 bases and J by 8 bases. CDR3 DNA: TGCAGCGTCGGTCGGACAGGGAGGGACGGCTACACCTTC. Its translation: CSVGRTGRDGYTF.

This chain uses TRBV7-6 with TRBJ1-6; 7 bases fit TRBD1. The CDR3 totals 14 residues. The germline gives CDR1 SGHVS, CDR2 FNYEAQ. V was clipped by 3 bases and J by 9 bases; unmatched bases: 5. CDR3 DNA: TGTGCCAGCAGCTTGGCGGCAGGGGGTTCACCCCTCCACTTT. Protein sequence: CASSLAAGGSPLHF.

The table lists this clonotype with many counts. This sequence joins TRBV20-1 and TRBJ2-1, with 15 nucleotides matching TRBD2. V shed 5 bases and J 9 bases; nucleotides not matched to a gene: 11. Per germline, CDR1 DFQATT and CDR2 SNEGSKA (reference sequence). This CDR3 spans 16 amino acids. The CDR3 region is CSADGLAGGPSGEQFF. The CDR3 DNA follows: TGCAGTGCTGATGGACTAGCGGGAGGGCCTAGTGGTGAGCAGTTCTTC.

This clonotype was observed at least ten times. The CDR3 region has the DNA TGTGCCAGCAGCTTAGTGGGGTCGATCATGGTGGCATACAATGAGCAGTTCTTC. As protein: CASSLVGSIMVAYNEQFF. The chain employs TRBV11-1 and TRBJ2-1; D not certain. There are 18 residues in the CDR3. Trimming removed 1 base at V and 4 bases at J, with 20 bases between. Germline V lookup: CDR1 SGHAT, CDR2 FQDESV (reference sequence).

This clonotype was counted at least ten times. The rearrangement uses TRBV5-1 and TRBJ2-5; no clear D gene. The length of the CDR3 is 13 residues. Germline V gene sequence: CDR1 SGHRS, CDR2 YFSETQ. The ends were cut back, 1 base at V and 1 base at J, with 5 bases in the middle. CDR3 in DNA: TGCGCCAGCAGCTTGTCATCCCAAGAGACCCAGTACTTC. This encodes CASSLSSQETQYF.

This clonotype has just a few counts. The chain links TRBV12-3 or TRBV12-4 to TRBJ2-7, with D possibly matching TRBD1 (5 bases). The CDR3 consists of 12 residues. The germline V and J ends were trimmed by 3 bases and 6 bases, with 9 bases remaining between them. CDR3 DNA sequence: TGTGCCAGCAGTTTGTGGGGCCGCGAGCAGTACTTC. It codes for CASSLWGREQYF.

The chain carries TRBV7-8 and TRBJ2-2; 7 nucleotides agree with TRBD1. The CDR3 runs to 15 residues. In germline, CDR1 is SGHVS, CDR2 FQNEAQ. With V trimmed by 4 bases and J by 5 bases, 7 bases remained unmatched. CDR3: CASSSSGTATGELFF. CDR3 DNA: TGTGCCAGCAGCTCGTCCGGGACAGCGACCGGGGAGCTGTTTTTT.

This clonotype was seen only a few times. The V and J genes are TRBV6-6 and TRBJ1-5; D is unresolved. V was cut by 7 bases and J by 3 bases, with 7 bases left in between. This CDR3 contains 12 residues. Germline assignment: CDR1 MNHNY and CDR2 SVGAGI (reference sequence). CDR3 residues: CASTQSNQPQHF. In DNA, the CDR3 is TGTGCCAGCACCCAATCCAATCAGCCCCAGCATTTT.

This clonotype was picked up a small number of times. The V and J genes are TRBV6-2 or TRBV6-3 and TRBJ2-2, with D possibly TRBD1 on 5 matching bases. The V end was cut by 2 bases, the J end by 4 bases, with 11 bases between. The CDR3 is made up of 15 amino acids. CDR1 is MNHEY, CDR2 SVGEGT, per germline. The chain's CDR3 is CASSYLVQGTGELFF. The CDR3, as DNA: TGTGCCAGCAGTTACCTGGTTCAGGGCACCGGGGAGCTGTTTTTT.

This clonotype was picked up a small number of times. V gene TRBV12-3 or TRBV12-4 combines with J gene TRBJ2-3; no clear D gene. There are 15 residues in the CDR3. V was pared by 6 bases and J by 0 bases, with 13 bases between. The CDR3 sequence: CASSRGDTSTDTQYF. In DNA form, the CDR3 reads TGTGCCAGCAGCCGTGGCGACACTAGCACAGATACGCAGTATTTT.

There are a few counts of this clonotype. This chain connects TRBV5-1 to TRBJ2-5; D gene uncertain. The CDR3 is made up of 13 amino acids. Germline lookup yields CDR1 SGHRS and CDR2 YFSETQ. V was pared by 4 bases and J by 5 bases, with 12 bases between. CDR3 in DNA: TGCGCCAGCAGCCCGGTTCTCGCGGAGACCCAGTACTTC. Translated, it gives CASSPVLAETQYF.

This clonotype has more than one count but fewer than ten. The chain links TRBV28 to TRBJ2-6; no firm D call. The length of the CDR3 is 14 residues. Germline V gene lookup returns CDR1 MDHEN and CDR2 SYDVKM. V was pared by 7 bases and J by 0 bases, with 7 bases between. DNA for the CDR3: TGTGCCAGCATTCGAAACTCTGGGGCCAACGTCCTGACTTTC. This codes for CASIRNSGANVLTF.

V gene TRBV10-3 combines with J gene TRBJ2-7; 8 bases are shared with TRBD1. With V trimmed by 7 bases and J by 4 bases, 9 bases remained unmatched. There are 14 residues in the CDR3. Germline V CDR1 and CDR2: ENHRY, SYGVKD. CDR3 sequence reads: CAIKGQGREYEQYF. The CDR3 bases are TGTGCCATCAAAGGACAGGGAAGAGAGTACGAGCAGTACTTC.

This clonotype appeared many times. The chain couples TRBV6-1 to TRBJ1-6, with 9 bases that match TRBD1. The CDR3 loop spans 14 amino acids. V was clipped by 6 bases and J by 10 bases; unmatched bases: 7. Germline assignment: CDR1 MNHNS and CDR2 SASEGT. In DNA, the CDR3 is TGTGCCAGCAGACCTACAGGGGGCCCCTCACCCCTCCACTTT. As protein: CASRPTGGPSPLHF.

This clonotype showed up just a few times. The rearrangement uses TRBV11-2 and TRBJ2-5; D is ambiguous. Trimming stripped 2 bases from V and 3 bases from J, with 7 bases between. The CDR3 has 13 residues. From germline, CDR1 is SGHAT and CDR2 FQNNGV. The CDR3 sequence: CASSLSPEETQYF. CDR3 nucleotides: TGTGCCAGCAGCTTAAGTCCAGAAGAGACCCAGTACTTC.

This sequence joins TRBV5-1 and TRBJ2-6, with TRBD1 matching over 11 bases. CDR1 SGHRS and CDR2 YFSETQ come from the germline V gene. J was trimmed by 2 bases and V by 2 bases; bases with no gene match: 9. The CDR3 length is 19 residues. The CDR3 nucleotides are TGCGCCAGCAGCTTTGGAGGGACAGGGGGTGTCACTGGGGCCAACGTCCTGACTTTC. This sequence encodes CASSFGGTGGVTGANVLTF.

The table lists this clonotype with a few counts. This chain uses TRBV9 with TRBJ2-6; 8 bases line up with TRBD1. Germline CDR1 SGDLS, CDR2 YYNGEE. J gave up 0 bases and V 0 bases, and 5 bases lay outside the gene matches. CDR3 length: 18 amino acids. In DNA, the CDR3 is TGTGCCAGCAGCGTAGAGGGGACAGGAACCTCTGGGGCCAACGTCCTGACTTTC. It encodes CASSVEGTGTSGANVLTF.

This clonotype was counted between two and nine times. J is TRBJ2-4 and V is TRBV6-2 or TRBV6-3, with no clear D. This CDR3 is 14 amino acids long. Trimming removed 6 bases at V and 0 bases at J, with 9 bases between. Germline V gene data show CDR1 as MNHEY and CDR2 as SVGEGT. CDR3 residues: CASSSQLAKNIQYF. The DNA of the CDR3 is TGTGCCAGCAGCTCCCAGCTAGCCAAAAACATTCAGTACTTC.

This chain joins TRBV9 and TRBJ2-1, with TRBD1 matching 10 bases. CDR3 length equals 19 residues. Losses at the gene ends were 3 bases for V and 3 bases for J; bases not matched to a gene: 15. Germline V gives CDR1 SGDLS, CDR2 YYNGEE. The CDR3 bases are TGTGCCAGCAGCGCCCGACAGGGGGCCATTTCTTGGTACTACAATGAGCAGTTCTTC. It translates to CASSARQGAISWYYNEQFF.